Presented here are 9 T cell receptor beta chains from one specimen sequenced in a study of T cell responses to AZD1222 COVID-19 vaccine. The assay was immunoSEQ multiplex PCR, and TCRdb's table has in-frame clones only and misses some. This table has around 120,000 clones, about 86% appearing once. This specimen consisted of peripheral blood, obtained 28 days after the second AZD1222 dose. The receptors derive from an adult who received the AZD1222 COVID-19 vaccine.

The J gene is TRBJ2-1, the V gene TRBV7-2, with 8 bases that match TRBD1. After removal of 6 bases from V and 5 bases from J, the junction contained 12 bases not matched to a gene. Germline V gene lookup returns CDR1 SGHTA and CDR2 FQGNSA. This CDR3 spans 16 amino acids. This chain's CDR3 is CASSSFPRGRNNEQFF. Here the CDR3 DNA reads TGTGCCAGCAGTTCATTCCCCAGGGGGCGCAACAATGAGCAGTTCTTC.

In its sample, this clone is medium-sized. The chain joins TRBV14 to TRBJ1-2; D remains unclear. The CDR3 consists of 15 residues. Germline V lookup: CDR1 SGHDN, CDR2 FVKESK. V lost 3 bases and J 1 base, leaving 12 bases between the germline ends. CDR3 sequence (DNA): TGTGCCAGCAGCCATTTGCAGACCGATAACTATGGCTACACCTTC. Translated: CASSHLQTDNYGYTF.

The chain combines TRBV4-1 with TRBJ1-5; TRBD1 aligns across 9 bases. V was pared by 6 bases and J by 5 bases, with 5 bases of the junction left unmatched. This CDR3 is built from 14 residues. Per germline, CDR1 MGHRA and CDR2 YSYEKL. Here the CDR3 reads CASSRGQGYQPQHF. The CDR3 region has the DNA TGCGCCAGCAGTCGCGGACAGGGGTATCAGCCCCAGCATTTT.

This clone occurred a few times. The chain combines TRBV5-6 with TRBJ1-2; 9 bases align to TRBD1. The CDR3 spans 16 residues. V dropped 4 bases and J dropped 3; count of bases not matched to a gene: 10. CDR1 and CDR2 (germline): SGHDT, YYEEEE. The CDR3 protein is CASSLELRDRDYGYTF. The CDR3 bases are TGTGCCAGCAGCCTAGAACTCCGGGACAGGGACTATGGCTACACCTTC.

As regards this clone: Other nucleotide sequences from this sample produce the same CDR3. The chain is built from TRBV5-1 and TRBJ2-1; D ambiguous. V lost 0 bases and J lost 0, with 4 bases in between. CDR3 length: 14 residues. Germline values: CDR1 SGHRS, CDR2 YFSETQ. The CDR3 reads CASSLDSSYNEQFF. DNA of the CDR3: TGCGCCAGCAGCTTGGACAGCTCCTACAATGAGCAGTTCTTC.

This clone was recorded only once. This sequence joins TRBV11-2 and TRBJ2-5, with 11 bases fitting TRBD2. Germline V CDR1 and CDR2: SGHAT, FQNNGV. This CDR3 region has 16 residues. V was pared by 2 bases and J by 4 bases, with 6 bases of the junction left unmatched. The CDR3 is CASSLTYTSGRETQYF. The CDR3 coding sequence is TGTGCCAGCAGCTTAACATATACTAGCGGGAGAGAGACCCAGTACTTC. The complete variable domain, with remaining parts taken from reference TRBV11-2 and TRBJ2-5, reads EAGVAQSPRYKIIEKRQSVAFWCNPISGHATLYWYQQILGQGPKLLIQFQNNGVVDDSQLPKDRFSAERLKGVDSTLKIQPAKLEDSAVYLCASSLTYTSGRETQYFGPGTRLLVL.

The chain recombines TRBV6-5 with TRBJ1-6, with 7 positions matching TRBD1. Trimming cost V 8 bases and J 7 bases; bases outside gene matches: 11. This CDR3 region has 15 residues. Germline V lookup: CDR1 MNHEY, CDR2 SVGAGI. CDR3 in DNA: TGTGCCAGCCGCTCACAACAGGGGAGCAATTCACCCCTCCACTTT. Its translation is CASRSQQGSNSPLHF.

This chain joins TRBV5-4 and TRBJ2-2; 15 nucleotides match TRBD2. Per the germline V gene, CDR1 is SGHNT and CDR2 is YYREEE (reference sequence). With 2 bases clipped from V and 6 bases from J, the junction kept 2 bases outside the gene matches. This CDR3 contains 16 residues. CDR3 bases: TGTGCCAGCAGCTTTAGGACTAGCGGGGGGGCCGGGGAGCTGTTTTTT. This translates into CASSFRTSGGAGELFF.

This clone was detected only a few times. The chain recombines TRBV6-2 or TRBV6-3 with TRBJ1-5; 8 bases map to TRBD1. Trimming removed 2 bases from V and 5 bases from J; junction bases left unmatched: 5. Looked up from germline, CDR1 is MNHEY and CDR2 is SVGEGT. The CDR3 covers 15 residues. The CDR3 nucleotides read TGTGCCAGCAGTTACGGGGGACAGGCCTATCAGCCCCAGCATTTT. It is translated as CASSYGGQAYQPQHF.